The rows below give T cell receptor beta chains drawn from one sample of a study of regulatory T cells in long-lasting Graves disease. TCRdb used MiXCR to reprocess the multiplex PCR reads, holding one entry per CDR3 protein. The sample yields fewer than 500,000 distinct CDR3 sequences, 16% seen once. This same sample was also part of a study on T cells in Graves' hyperthyroidism and ophthalmopathy.

The sample here was peripheral blood mononuclear cells (PBMCs), taken at new diagnosis, from a patient treated with antithyroid drugs. All receptors derive from a man aged 40-49 years with Graves disease. Both conserved end residues are part of each CDR3. The D gene is left open where the match is weak. Clone size appears in some rows only: once, few, many, or a class for an expanded clone.

V: TRBV10-3; size: many; D: TRBD2; J: TRBJ2-5; DNA: TGTGCCATCAGTGACCCGGGACTAGCGAGCCAAGAGACCCAGTACTTC; CDR3: CAISDPGLASQETQYF
V: TRBV6-2/TRBV6-3; size: few; D: .; J: TRBJ2-5; DNA: TGTGCCAGCAGTTACCAGGGACTTCGGGAGACCCAGTACTTC; CDR3: CASSYQGLRETQYF
V: TRBV2; size: many; D: TRBD2; J: TRBJ2-1; DNA: TGTGCCAGCAGTGGCGGACTAGCGGGAGTTAGTGAGCAGTTCTTC; CDR3: CASSGGLAGVSEQFF
V: TRBV29-1; size: few; D: .; J: TRBJ1-5; DNA: TGCAGCGTTTCCCAAGAGAACAATCAGCCCCAGCATTTT; CDR3: CSVSQENNQPQHF
V: TRBV7-9; size: .; D: .; J: TRBJ1-2; DNA: TGTGCCAGCAGCCCGGTTCCTGGCTACACCTTC; CDR3: CASSPVPGYTF
V: TRBV24-1; size: many; D: .; J: TRBJ2-5; DNA: TGTGCCACCAGTGATGAGGCACCCCCAGGGGGGTCAGGCGAGACCCAGTACTTC; CDR3: CATSDEAPPGGSGETQYF
V: TRBV2; size: many; D: .; J: TRBJ1-2; DNA: TGTGCCAGCCTCTTACAGGGAGGTCACGGCTACACCTTC; CDR3: CASLLQGGHGYTF
V: TRBV6-1; size: many; D: .; J: TRBJ2-3; DNA: TGTGCCAGTATCGATAGGGAGTCTCGCACAGATACGCAGTATTTT; CDR3: CASIDRESRTDTQYF
V: TRBV2; size: many; D: .; J: TRBJ2-7; DNA: TGTGCCAGCAGTGAGCTGCGGGAATACGAGCAGTACTTC; CDR3: CASSELREYEQYF
V: TRBV7-9; size: many; D: .; J: TRBJ2-7; DNA: TGTGCCAGCAGCTTAGGCTCCCAGCACGAGCAGTACTTC; CDR3: CASSLGSQHEQYF
V: TRBV29-1; size: few; D: .; J: TRBJ2-5; DNA: TGCAGCGTTGAAGGTGGGGAAGAGACCCAGTACTTC; CDR3: CSVEGGEETQYF
V: TRBV5-1; size: many; D: TRBD2; J: TRBJ2-1; DNA: TGCGCCAGCAGCCCCGCCAGCGGGAGTTTAAATGAGCAGTTCTTC; CDR3: CASSPASGSLNEQFF
V: TRBV4-1; size: .; D: TRBD2; J: TRBJ2-4; DNA: TGCGCCAGCAGCCCGGGCCCTCTAAAGCGGGAGGCTCAAGCCAAAAACATTCAGTACTTC; CDR3: CASSPGPLKREAQAKNIQYF
V: TRBV24-1; size: few; D: .; J: TRBJ2-1; DNA: TGTGCCACCAGTGATCCTACAGGGTTTTCCTACAATGAGCAGTTCTTC; CDR3: CATSDPTGFSYNEQFF
V: TRBV12-3/TRBV12-4; size: many; D: TRBD1; J: TRBJ2-7; DNA: TGTGCCAGCCTCCCGGGGACAGGGGGTTTCGAGCAGTACTTC; CDR3: CASLPGTGGFEQYF
V: TRBV7-3; size: many; D: .; J: TRBJ2-1; DNA: TGTGCCAGCAGCTTTGGAGGGGGGTACAATGAGCAGTTCTTC; CDR3: CASSFGGGYNEQFF
V: TRBV7-2; size: once; D: .; J: TRBJ2-3; DNA: TGTGCCAGCAGCTTAGGATGGGCTGGCGGAGATACGCAGTATTTT; CDR3: CASSLGWAGGDTQYF
V: TRBV11-2; size: many; D: TRBD1; J: TRBJ1-1; DNA: TGTGCCAGCAGCTTCGGCAGGGGGCCGGGGGACACTGAAGCTTTCTTT; CDR3: CASSFGRGPGDTEAFF
V: TRBV5-5; size: .; D: .; J: TRBJ2-1; DNA: TGTGCCAGCAGCTTTCCCAAAATGGGGGGCAATGAGCAGTTCTTC; CDR3: CASSFPKMGGNEQFF
V: TRBV10-1; size: .; D: .; J: TRBJ2-7; DNA: TGCGCCAGCAGTGAATCGGGGATCGGCGACGAGCAGTACTTC; CDR3: CASSESGIGDEQYF
V: TRBV5-1; size: few; D: TRBD2; J: TRBJ2-1; DNA: TGCGCCAGCAGCTGGACCGGGACTAACAACAATGAGCAGTTCTTC; CDR3: CASSWTGTNNNEQFF
V: TRBV6-1; size: few; D: .; J: TRBJ2-1; DNA: TGTGCCAGCAGTGTGGTGTTGGACAATGAGCAGTTCTTC; CDR3: CASSVVLDNEQFF
V: TRBV24-1; size: .; D: .; J: TRBJ2-3; DNA: TGTGCCAGCAGTGATTTGCAATCAGATACGCAGTATTTT; CDR3: CASSDLQSDTQYF
V: TRBV5-1; size: many; D: TRBD1; J: TRBJ2-5; DNA: TGCGCCAGCAGCCTCCGGGACAGTGGAGAGACCCAGTACTTC; CDR3: CASSLRDSGETQYF
V: TRBV3-1; size: many; D: TRBD2; J: TRBJ2-3; DNA: TGTGCCAGCAGCCAATGGGCTAGCGGAAACACAGATACGCAGTATTTT; CDR3: CASSQWASGNTDTQYF
V: TRBV5-1; size: many; D: .; J: TRBJ1-6; DNA: TGCGCCAGCAGCCGGACTGCCGGGGGATCACCCCTCCACTTT; CDR3: CASSRTAGGSPLHF
V: TRBV29-1; size: few; D: .; J: TRBJ2-1; DNA: TGCAGCGGACTGCATTACAATGAGCAGTTCTTC; CDR3: CSGLHYNEQFF
V: TRBV12-3/TRBV12-4; size: many; D: .; J: TRBJ2-5; DNA: TGTGCCAGTGGACCGGGACTCGTTGAGACCCAGTACTTC; CDR3: CASGPGLVETQYF
V: TRBV28; size: .; D: .; J: TRBJ1-2; DNA: TGTGCCAGCGGGACGGAGTATGGCTACACCTTC; CDR3: CASGTEYGYTF
V: TRBV15; size: many; D: .; J: TRBJ1-1; DNA: TGTGCCACCAGCAGGGGAGAGAGGAACACTGAAGCTTTCTTT; CDR3: CATSRGERNTEAFF
V: TRBV20-1; size: few; D: .; J: TRBJ2-3; DNA: TGCAGTGCTAGCCGGAGGGAAAGGGGACGAGATACGCAGTATTTT; CDR3: CSASRRERGRDTQYF
V: TRBV28; size: .; D: .; J: TRBJ1-1; DNA: TGTGCCAGCAGTTTAGGCAGGGAGGGTGGTTGGGGACAAGGTGAAGCTTTCTTT; CDR3: CASSLGREGGWGQGEAFF
V: TRBV30; size: many; D: TRBD1; J: TRBJ2-3; DNA: TGTGCCTGGTTAGGGGACAGGGGCACAGATACGCAGTATTTT; CDR3: CAWLGDRGTDTQYF
V: TRBV28; size: many; D: TRBD2; J: TRBJ2-2; DNA: TGTGCCAGCAGTCCCCCTCGTTTCGGGAGGGCCGGGGAGCTGTTTTTT; CDR3: CASSPPRFGRAGELFF
V: TRBV19; size: few; D: TRBD1; J: TRBJ1-2; DNA: TGTGCCAGTAGTTCCCCGGGACAGGGAATCTATGGCTACACCTTC; CDR3: CASSSPGQGIYGYTF
V: TRBV29-1; size: few; D: TRBD1; J: TRBJ2-5; DNA: TGCAGCGTTGAAGATCTGTTCGGCAGGGGGTACCAAGAGACCCAGTACTTC; CDR3: CSVEDLFGRGYQETQYF
V: TRBV5-1; size: many; D: TRBD2; J: TRBJ2-7; DNA: TGCGCCAGCAGCGGGAGGGCAGCGGCGGCCTACGAGCAGTACTTC; CDR3: CASSGRAAAAYEQYF
V: TRBV4-2; size: .; D: TRBD1; J: TRBJ2-3; DNA: TGTGCCAGCAGCCAATCGGGACAGTGGACCTATAGCACAGATACGCAGTATTTT; CDR3: CASSQSGQWTYSTDTQYF
V: TRBV12-3/TRBV12-4; size: many; D: TRBD1; J: TRBJ2-3; DNA: TGTGCCAGCAGCCAGGGACAGGGTGGCACAGATACGCAGTATTTT; CDR3: CASSQGQGGTDTQYF
V: TRBV24-1; size: few; D: .; J: TRBJ2-1; DNA: TGTGCCACAGCCAGGGTCGTGAATGAGCAGTTCTTC; CDR3: CATARVVNEQFF
V: TRBV2; size: many; D: TRBD2; J: TRBJ2-5; DNA: TGTGCCAGCAATGGACTAGCGGGAGTGAGAGAGACCCAGTACTTC; CDR3: CASNGLAGVRETQYF
V: TRBV6-5; size: few; D: TRBD1; J: TRBJ2-5; DNA: TGTGCCAGCAGTTACCCTGGACAGGGGGGCTATGGGACCCAGTACTTC; CDR3: CASSYPGQGGYGTQYF
V: TRBV10-3; size: .; D: .; J: TRBJ1-4; DNA: TGTGCCATCAGTGGGGAGAGTAATGAAAAACTGTTTTTT; CDR3: CAISGESNEKLFF
V: TRBV5-1; size: many; D: .; J: TRBJ2-3; DNA: TGCGCCAGCAGCTTGGGTCTCGGAGCTAGCACAGATACGCAGTATTTT; CDR3: CASSLGLGASTDTQYF
V: TRBV14; size: once; D: .; J: TRBJ1-2; DNA: TGTGCCAGCACCCCGGGACATAACTACACCTTC; CDR3: CASTPGHNYTF
V: TRBV28; size: few; D: TRBD2; J: TRBJ2-3; DNA: TGTGCCAGCACCCAAGCGGGGACGCAGTATTTT; CDR3: CASTQAGTQYF
V: TRBV6-1; size: few; D: .; J: TRBJ1-2; DNA: TGTGCCAGCAGGGTTGGTAACTATGGCTACACCTTC; CDR3: CASRVGNYGYTF
V: TRBV20-1; size: many; D: .; J: TRBJ2-3; DNA: TGCAGTGCTAGAGGCACATACCCCGGAGGAGAGCAGTATTTT; CDR3: CSARGTYPGGEQYF
V: TRBV7-6; size: .; D: .; J: TRBJ2-6; DNA: TGTGCCAGCAGCGTACCGGGGCTAAGCTCTGGGGCCAACGTCCTGACTTTC; CDR3: CASSVPGLSSGANVLTF
V: TRBV9; size: few; D: TRBD2; J: TRBJ2-1; DNA: TGTGCCAGCAGCGTAGGCCTCGGGACTACCGACAATGAGCAGTTCTTC; CDR3: CASSVGLGTTDNEQFF
V: TRBV3-1; size: .; D: TRBD2; J: TRBJ2-3; DNA: TGTGCCAGCAGCCAAGGAAGACTAGCGGCCACAGATACGCAGTATTTT; CDR3: CASSQGRLAATDTQYF
V: TRBV5-1; size: many; D: TRBD1; J: TRBJ2-5; DNA: TGCGCCAGCAGCACCCGGGACAGCCAAGAGACCCAGTACTTC; CDR3: CASSTRDSQETQYF
V: TRBV7-2; size: many; D: .; J: TRBJ2-1; DNA: TGTGCCAGCAGTCTTAGTCGGCATAAAGTCAATGAGCAGTTCTTC; CDR3: CASSLSRHKVNEQFF
V: TRBV10-3; size: few; D: TRBD1; J: TRBJ2-1; DNA: TGTGCCATCAGGCCGGGACAGGGGGCAAATGAGCAGTTCTTC; CDR3: CAIRPGQGANEQFF
V: TRBV12-3/TRBV12-4; size: many; D: .; J: TRBJ2-7; DNA: TGTGCCAGCAGTTTCTCGGCTTTTTCGTACAGAAACTCCTACGAGCAGTACTTC; CDR3: CASSFSAFSYRNSYEQYF
V: TRBV19; size: .; D: .; J: TRBJ2-7; DNA: TGTGCCAGTCAGGGGCGTGGGTATTACGAGCAGTACTTC; CDR3: CASQGRGYYEQYF
V: TRBV11-2; size: .; D: .; J: TRBJ2-1; DNA: TGTGCCAGCATCAAAAGCGTAGGTCGGGATGAGCAGTTCTTC; CDR3: CASIKSVGRDEQFF